This is a list of T cell receptor beta chains from one sample in a study of shared clonotypes between healthy human individuals. Sequencing used immunoSEQ multiplex PCR; TCRdb keeps in-frame clones, though not all of them. The sample contains a few hundred thousand clones, around 80% of which appear only once. Sequencing used PBMCs. The origin of the receptors is a woman aged 40 to 55 in good health. Some clones in this sample may be carry-over from other donors' samples. Both conserved end residues are part of each CDR3. A D gene is named only where the DNA matches it firmly. Only part of the rows carry a size: once, few, many, or a class if the clone is expanded.

cdr3_aa: CAISESRLGLVFF
cdr3_nt: TGTGCCATCAGTGAGTCCCGATTAGGGTTGGTGTTTTTT
v_call: TRBV10-3
j_call: TRBJ2-2
d_call: NA
clone_size: NA

cdr3_aa: CASSILAGTYEQYF
cdr3_nt: TGTGCCAGCAGCATACTAGCGGGGACCTACGAGCAGTACTTC
v_call: TRBV7-8
j_call: TRBJ2-7
d_call: TRBD2
clone_size: NA

cdr3_aa: CASSYGEISGANVLTF
cdr3_nt: TGTGCCAGCAGTTACGGGGAAATCTCTGGGGCCAACGTCCTGACTTTC
v_call: TRBV6-5
j_call: TRBJ2-6
d_call: NA
clone_size: many

cdr3_aa: CASSLDDRDFYEQYF
cdr3_nt: TGTGCCAGCAGCTTAGATGACCGGGACTTCTACGAGCAGTACTTC
v_call: TRBV7-6
j_call: TRBJ2-7
d_call: NA
clone_size: NA

cdr3_aa: CASSPSGTSDLTEFF
cdr3_nt: TGTGCCAGCTCACCATCCGGGACTAGCGATCTCACGGAGTTCTTC
v_call: TRBV18
j_call: TRBJ2-1
d_call: TRBD2
clone_size: NA

cdr3_aa: CASSRLQGFQPQHF
cdr3_nt: TGTGCCAGCAGCCGCCTTCAGGGATTTCAGCCCCAGCATTTT
v_call: TRBV6-4
j_call: TRBJ1-5
d_call: NA
clone_size: NA

cdr3_aa: CASKNTGTINEQFF
cdr3_nt: TGTGCCAGCAAAAACACCGGGACCATCAATGAGCAGTTCTTC
v_call: TRBV5-4
j_call: TRBJ2-1
d_call: NA
clone_size: NA

cdr3_aa: CASSQTGTYNEQFF
cdr3_nt: TGTGCCAGCAGCCAGACAGGGACCTACAATGAGCAGTTCTTC
v_call: TRBV4-2
j_call: TRBJ2-1
d_call: TRBD1
clone_size: NA

cdr3_aa: CASSLTGNNQPQHF
cdr3_nt: TGTGCCAGCAGCCTGACAGGGAATAATCAGCCCCAGCATTTT
v_call: TRBV28
j_call: TRBJ1-5
d_call: TRBD1
clone_size: many

cdr3_aa: CASAQSGTEQFF
cdr3_nt: TGTGCCAGCGCTCAAAGTGGGACAGAGCAGTTCTTC
v_call: TRBV7-9
j_call: TRBJ2-1
d_call: NA
clone_size: NA

cdr3_aa: CASSLDPPGSVGETQYF
cdr3_nt: TGTGCCAGCAGCTTAGATCCCCCCGGGAGCGTGGGAGAGACCCAGTACTTC
v_call: TRBV11-3
j_call: TRBJ2-5
d_call: NA
clone_size: NA

cdr3_aa: CSARVRGEQYF
cdr3_nt: TGCAGTGCTAGGGTCCGCGGTGAGCAGTACTTC
v_call: TRBV20-1
j_call: TRBJ2-7
d_call: NA
clone_size: NA